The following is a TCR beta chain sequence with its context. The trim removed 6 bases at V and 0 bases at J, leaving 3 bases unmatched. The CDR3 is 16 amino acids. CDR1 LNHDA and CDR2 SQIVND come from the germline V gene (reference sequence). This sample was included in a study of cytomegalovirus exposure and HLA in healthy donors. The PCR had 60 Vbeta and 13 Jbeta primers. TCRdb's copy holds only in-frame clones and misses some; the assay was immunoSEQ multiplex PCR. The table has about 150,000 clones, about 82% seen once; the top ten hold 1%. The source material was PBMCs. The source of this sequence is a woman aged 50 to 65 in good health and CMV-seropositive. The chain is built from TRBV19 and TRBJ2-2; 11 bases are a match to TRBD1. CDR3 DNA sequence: TGTGCCAGTAGACCGGGACAGGGGGCGAACACCGGGGAGCTGTTTTTT. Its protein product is CASRPGQGANTGELFF.